This TCR beta chain appears in the sequencing data of a study of memory CD4+ T cells and cytomegalovirus serostatus. Across the whole study: This sample comes from healthy Belgian adults, under 10 CMV seropositive, around 26 seronegative. General study points: The CMV-associated TCR signature appears largely within the CD4+ memory repertoire. Of 150 to 200 reported CMV TCRbeta sequences, around 63 were found in memory CD4+ repertoires.

In this sample, this clone turned up a few times. Its antigen is unidentified. Repertoires were generated with immunoSEQ multiplex PCR, while TCRdb's copy carries only in-frame clones and drops some. The data contain approximately 40,000 clones, around 72% of them singletons. The sort gate was single viable CD3+CD4+CD8-CD45RO+ cells for memory CD4+ T cells. Trimming cost V 8 bases and J 5 bases, with 10 bases left between them. Germline V lookup: CDR1 LNHDA, CDR2 SQIVND (reference sequence). This CDR3 region has 12 residues. The clonotype originates from an adult in good health and CMV-seronegative. Source material: memory CD4+ T cells from blood. The chain couples TRBV19 to TRBJ1-5; D is perhaps TRBD1 (5 bases). The DNA for the CDR3 is TGTGCCAGTCGGCAGGGAGATCAGCCCCAGCATTTT. It translates to CASRQGDQPQHF.